The 19 T cell receptor beta chains below come from one sample, sequenced in a study of blood T cell repertoires in COVID-19. The method was immunoSEQ multiplex PCR; TCRdb's version includes in-frame clones alone and lacks a portion of them. The sample records under 130,000 clones, about 80% being singletons. The specimen sequenced was peripheral blood. The receptors originated from a human donor in a cohort sampled during active COVID-19.

The rearrangement joins TRBV3-1 (or the pseudogene TRBV3-2) to TRBJ1-1; a possible D gene is TRBD1 (6 bases). With 5 bases removed from V and 1 base from J, the gap between germline ends came to 11 bases. This CDR3 spans 14 amino acids. The germline gives CDR1 LGHDT, CDR2 YNNKEL (reference sequence). The CDR3 reads CASSGDIGNTEAFF. CDR3 in DNA: TGTGCCAGCAGCGGGGACATCGGGAACACTGAAGCTTTCTTT.

The V and J genes are TRBV7-2 and TRBJ1-2, with 8 bases aligning to TRBD1. Germline V lookup: CDR1 SGHTA, CDR2 FQGNSA. This CDR3 comprises 14 residues. With V trimmed by 2 bases and J by 4 bases, 3 bases remained unmatched. CDR3 sequence (DNA): TGTGCCAGCAGCTTATTAGGACAGGGCTATGGCTACACCTTC. Its translation: CASSLLGQGYGYTF.

The count of this clone is one. The genes are TRBV6-2 or TRBV6-3 and TRBJ1-1, with 7 bases identical to TRBD1. The V segment lost 5 bases and the J segment 6 bases; nucleotides outside the gene matches: 15. The CDR3 consists of 16 residues. Germline CDR1 MNHEY, CDR2 SVGEGT. CDR3 nucleotides: TGTGCCAGCAGTACAAATAGAAGGACAGGAGGATCTGAAGCTTTCTTT. This gives the protein CASSTNRRTGGSEAFF.

The chain links TRBV11-2 to TRBJ2-7; TRBD1 agrees at 10 bases. The CDR3 loop spans 17 amino acids. Germline V gives CDR1 SGHAT, CDR2 FQNNGV. Unmatched junction bases numbered 12, after V lost 6 bases and J lost 1 base. The CDR3: CASRRGSGQGLSYEQYF. The CDR3 nucleotides read TGTGCCAGCAGGAGGGGTTCGGGACAGGGGTTATCCTACGAGCAGTACTTC.

This clone was picked up a small number of times. CDR3 residues: CASSLAAGPPETQYF. CDR3 in DNA: TGCGCCAGCAGCTTGGCAGCGGGGCCTCCAGAGACCCAGTACTTC. The rearrangement uses TRBV5-1 and TRBJ2-5, with TRBD2 matching 7 bases. The CDR3 runs 15 residues. The germline gives CDR1 SGHRS, CDR2 YFSETQ. V lost 0 bases and J lost 4; bases outside the gene matches: 6.

The V gene is TRBV10-3, the J gene TRBJ1-1; 11 bases are a match to TRBD1. This CDR3 comprises 16 residues. Germline loops: CDR1 ENHRY, CDR2 SYGVKD. Trimming took 3 bases from V and 7 from J; bases not matched to a gene: 10. This chain's CDR3 is CAISDHRTGGPYEAFF. The CDR3 bases are TGTGCCATCAGTGATCACAGGACAGGGGGCCCTTATGAAGCTTTCTTT.

The chain links TRBV7-8 to TRBJ1-2; tentative D call: TRBD1 (6 bases). Germline CDR1 SGHVS, CDR2 FQNEAQ. Trimming stripped 0 bases from V and 0 bases from J, with 11 bases between. The CDR3 has 16 residues. CDR3 amino acids: CASSLAGGRTNYGYTF. CDR3 sequence (DNA): TGTGCCAGCAGCTTAGCTGGGGGCAGAACTAACTATGGCTACACCTTC.

For the CDR3, the DNA is TGTGCCAGCAGTGAAGACAGATTTACTTACTATGGCTACACCTTC. Translation: CASSEDRFTYYGYTF. The V and J genes are TRBV6-1 and TRBJ1-2; D call uncertain. Looked up from germline, CDR1 is MNHNS and CDR2 is SASEGT. The CDR3 runs 15 residues. V lost 1 base to trimming and J lost 3 bases, with 12 bases between them.

This clone has more than one count but fewer than ten. The chain carries TRBV6-1 and TRBJ1-5, with D possibly TRBD1 on 5 matching bases. The germline V gene has CDR1 MNHNS and CDR2 SASEGT. CDR3 size: 17 residues. Deletions cut 4 bases from V and 4 bases from J, with 20 bases between. CDR3 region: CASSGHIRGVANQPQHF. The CDR3 DNA sequence: TGTGCCAGCAGTGGCCACATTCGGGGGGTTGCAAATCAGCCCCAGCATTTT.

CDR3: CAISESLGTTYGYTF. The CDR3 bases are TGTGCCATCAGTGAGTCTTTGGGCACGACCTATGGCTACACCTTC. The chain links TRBV10-3 to TRBJ1-2; D is unresolved. This CDR3 comprises 15 residues. Germline V gives CDR1 ENHRY, CDR2 SYGVKD. Between the trimmed V and J ends, which lost 0 bases and 4 bases, there was a span of 12 bases.

The J gene is TRBJ1-1, the V gene TRBV10-2; D is ambiguous. V lost 3 bases and J 2 bases, leaving 10 bases between the germline ends. Germline CDR1 is WSHSY and CDR2 is SAAADI. The CDR3 sequence is 14 residues long. The CDR3 loop is CASSEGLVNTEAFF. CDR3 DNA: TGCGCCAGCAGTGAAGGACTGGTCAACACTGAAGCTTTCTTT.

The rearrangement uses TRBV12-3 or TRBV12-4 and TRBJ1-5; no definite D call. The CDR3 is 13 amino acids. The V gene lost 3 bases and the J gene lost 5 bases, with 8 bases spanning the gap. CDR3 loop: CASSFRPDQPQHF. The CDR3 DNA follows: TGTGCCAGCAGTTTCCGTCCTGATCAGCCCCAGCATTTT.

The J gene is TRBJ2-4, the V gene TRBV27, with 8 positions matching TRBD2. This CDR3 region has 18 residues. V was pared by 5 bases and J by 0 bases, with 12 bases of the junction left unmatched. Germline V CDR1 and CDR2: MNHEY, SMNVEV (reference sequence). As DNA, the CDR3 is TGTGCCAGCAGTCCCCGGGGTAGCGGGGTGATAGCCAAAAACATTCAGTACTTC. Its protein product is CASSPRGSGVIAKNIQYF.

The rearrangement uses TRBV11-2 and TRBJ2-3; 10 bases are shared with TRBD2. The trim removed 2 bases at V and 6 bases at J, leaving 8 bases unmatched. Germline CDR1 reads SGHAT; CDR2 reads FQNNGV. The CDR3 extends over 16 amino acids. CDR3: CASSLQSGGAWDTQYF. The CDR3 DNA reads as TGTGCCAGCAGCTTACAAAGCGGGGGGGCATGGGATACGCAGTATTTT.

V and J are TRBV2 and TRBJ1-1; the match to TRBD1 covers 9 bases. This CDR3 comprises 13 residues. Germline CDR1 SNHLY, CDR2 FYNNEI. Trimming removed 6 bases from V and 5 bases from J; junction bases left unmatched: 4. The CDR3 sequence is CASRTGGVTEAFF. CDR3 coding DNA: TGTGCCAGCAGGACAGGGGGGGTAACTGAAGCTTTCTTT.

The CDR3 DNA reads TGCGCCAGCAGCTTGAGCGGGGCTAGCAATCAGCCCCAGCATTTT. This sequence encodes CASSLSGASNQPQHF. J is TRBJ1-5 and V is TRBV5-1, with D possibly TRBD1 on 5 matching bases. Looked up from germline, CDR1 is SGHRS and CDR2 is YFSETQ. Between the trimmed V and J ends, which lost 1 base and 0 bases, there was a span of 8 bases. The CDR3 consists of 15 residues.

V and J are TRBV6-5 and TRBJ2-3, with 7 positions matching TRBD1. CDR3 length equals 15 residues. The germline CDR1 and CDR2 sequences are MNHEY and SVGAGI. The junction had 7 bases not matched to a gene; V was cut back by 6 bases and J by 1 base. CDR3 bases: TGTGCCAGCAGCCCCGACAGGGTTGGCACAGATACGCAGTATTTT. Translation: CASSPDRVGTDTQYF.

V usage is TRBV20-1 and J usage is TRBJ2-7; D unresolved. CDR3 size: 11 residues. Trimming left V 4 bases short and J 3 bases short, with 7 bases between. CDR1 and CDR2 from the germline V gene are DFQATT and SNEGSKA (reference sequence). This chain's CDR3 is CSATDNYEQYF. CDR3 DNA: TGCAGTGCTACAGACAACTACGAGCAGTACTTC.

The J gene is TRBJ2-7, the V gene TRBV5-1; 9 positions agree with TRBD2. The CDR3 is made up of 13 amino acids. The V and J ends lost 4 bases and 2 bases, in that order; junction bases with no gene match: 1. Germline CDR1 and CDR2: SGHRS and YFSETQ. CDR3 loop: CASSGGGAYEQYF. For the CDR3, the DNA is TGCGCCAGCAGCGGCGGGGGGGCCTACGAGCAGTACTTC.